Listed below are T cell receptor beta chains from one sample, sequenced in a study of memory CD4+ T cells and cytomegalovirus serostatus. Sequencing used immunoSEQ multiplex PCR; TCRdb keeps in-frame clones, though not all of them. Found here are tens of thousands of clones, roughly 78% of them singletons; the top ten hold 0.77%. The specimen sequenced was memory CD4+ T cells from blood. All receptors derive from an adult in good health and CMV-seronegative. The CDR3 runs from the conserved cysteine through the conserved F or W. Fields, in order: D gene, clone size, J gene, V gene, CDR3 protein, CDR3 DNA. D genes are given only for firm matches. Part of the rows lack a size; the others show once, few, many or a class for expanded clones.

d_call: TRBD2; clone_size: .; j_call: TRBJ2-5; v_call: TRBV9; cdr3_aa: CASSVSLSGGAEETQYF; cdr3_nt: TGTGCCAGCAGCGTCTCGCTTAGCGGGGGGGCCGAAGAGACCCAGTACTTC
d_call: .; clone_size: .; j_call: TRBJ2-7; v_call: TRBV18; cdr3_aa: CASSPPGTSYEQYF; cdr3_nt: TGTGCCAGCTCACCACCGGGAACCTCCTACGAGCAGTACTTC
d_call: TRBD1; clone_size: .; j_call: TRBJ2-7; v_call: TRBV30; cdr3_aa: CAWRRDRPYEQYF; cdr3_nt: TGTGCCTGGAGAAGGGACAGGCCCTACGAGCAGTACTTC
d_call: .; clone_size: .; j_call: TRBJ1-1; v_call: TRBV11-2; cdr3_aa: CASSLRNLAGTEAFF; cdr3_nt: TGTGCCAGCAGCTTGAGAAACCTGGCGGGCACTGAAGCTTTCTTT
d_call: TRBD1; clone_size: .; j_call: TRBJ1-2; v_call: TRBV6-6; cdr3_aa: CASSSVDRAGGYTF; cdr3_nt: TGTGCCAGCAGTTCCGTTGACAGGGCGGGCGGCTACACCTTC
d_call: TRBD1; clone_size: .; j_call: TRBJ2-5; v_call: TRBV30; cdr3_aa: CAWSGQGLGETQYF; cdr3_nt: TGTGCCTGGAGTGGACAGGGGCTAGGAGAGACCCAGTACTTC
d_call: TRBD1; clone_size: few; j_call: TRBJ2-7; v_call: TRBV6-5; cdr3_aa: CASSLTGGLGEQYF; cdr3_nt: TGTGCCAGCAGCCTCACAGGGGGTCTGGGCGAGCAGTACTTC
d_call: .; clone_size: .; j_call: TRBJ2-1; v_call: TRBV7-2; cdr3_aa: CASSPRTKGGVEFF; cdr3_nt: TGTGCCAGCAGCCCCAGGACTAAGGGGGGGGTCGAGTTCTTC
d_call: TRBD2; clone_size: .; j_call: TRBJ2-2; v_call: TRBV7-2; cdr3_aa: CASSLLGTTNTGELFF; cdr3_nt: TGTGCCAGCAGCTTACTTGGGACTACGAACACCGGGGAGCTGTTTTTT
d_call: .; clone_size: .; j_call: TRBJ2-1; v_call: TRBV29-1; cdr3_aa: CSVDGLPWVQFF; cdr3_nt: TGCAGCGTTGATGGACTCCCGTGGGTGCAGTTCTTC
d_call: .; clone_size: .; j_call: TRBJ1-1; v_call: TRBV6-1; cdr3_aa: CASRATGYTEAFF; cdr3_nt: TGTGCCAGCAGGGCGACAGGCTACACTGAAGCTTTCTTT
d_call: TRBD1; clone_size: few; j_call: TRBJ2-7; v_call: TRBV7-2; cdr3_aa: CASSYDRDEQYF; cdr3_nt: TGTGCCAGCAGCTACGACAGGGACGAGCAGTACTTC
d_call: .; clone_size: .; j_call: TRBJ2-5; v_call: TRBV27; cdr3_aa: CASSLLTSRETQYF; cdr3_nt: TGTGCCAGCAGTTTGCTGACTAGTAGAGAGACCCAGTACTTC
d_call: .; clone_size: .; j_call: TRBJ1-5; v_call: TRBV6-6; cdr3_aa: CASTQGSGLQPQHF; cdr3_nt: TGTGCCAGCACCCAGGGATCGGGGCTCCAGCCCCAGCATTTT
d_call: .; clone_size: .; j_call: TRBJ1-2; v_call: TRBV19; cdr3_aa: CASLPYRETNYGYTF; cdr3_nt: TGTGCCAGTCTTCCTTACAGGGAAACGAACTATGGCTACACCTTC
d_call: .; clone_size: many; j_call: TRBJ1-4; v_call: TRBV28; cdr3_aa: CASRPRATNEKLFF; cdr3_nt: TGTGCCAGCAGGCCCAGGGCAACTAATGAAAAACTGTTTTTT
d_call: .; clone_size: once; j_call: TRBJ2-3; v_call: TRBV4-1; cdr3_aa: CASSQVSATDTQYF; cdr3_nt: TGCGCCAGCAGCCAAGTGTCAGCCACAGATACGCAGTATTTT
d_call: TRBD2; clone_size: .; j_call: TRBJ2-1; v_call: TRBV5-1; cdr3_aa: CASSLEPGGALEQFF; cdr3_nt: TGCGCCAGCAGCTTGGAACCCGGGGGGGCACTTGAGCAGTTCTTC
d_call: TRBD1; clone_size: medium-sized; j_call: TRBJ1-2; v_call: TRBV19; cdr3_aa: CASTTTGGDGYTF; cdr3_nt: TGTGCCAGTACCACGACAGGGGGGGATGGCTACACCTTC
d_call: .; clone_size: .; j_call: TRBJ2-7; v_call: TRBV6-1; cdr3_aa: CASSVQGPRGSYEQYF; cdr3_nt: TGTGCCAGCAGTGTTCAGGGACCGCGAGGATCCTACGAGCAGTACTTC
d_call: TRBD2; clone_size: .; j_call: TRBJ2-7; v_call: TRBV5-4; cdr3_aa: CASSRLAGGNSYEQYF; cdr3_nt: TGTGCCAGCAGCCGCTTAGCGGGGGGGAACTCCTACGAGCAGTACTTC
d_call: .; clone_size: .; j_call: TRBJ2-7; v_call: TRBV5-6; cdr3_aa: CASSLAEVQQYF; cdr3_nt: TGTGCCAGCAGCTTGGCAGAAGTGCAGCAGTACTTC
d_call: .; clone_size: few; j_call: TRBJ1-6; v_call: TRBV27; cdr3_aa: CASSGPTDWHSPLHF; cdr3_nt: TGTGCCAGCAGTGGACCGACTGATTGGCATTCACCCCTCCACTTT
d_call: .; clone_size: .; j_call: TRBJ1-6; v_call: TRBV6-1; cdr3_aa: CASSREVLADSPLHF; cdr3_nt: TGTGCCAGCAGTCGAGAGGTTCTGGCGGATTCACCCCTCCACTTT
d_call: TRBD1; clone_size: .; j_call: TRBJ1-4; v_call: TRBV30; cdr3_aa: CAWSDRGYNEKLFF; cdr3_nt: TGTGCCTGGAGTGACAGGGGCTATAATGAAAAACTGTTTTTT
d_call: TRBD1; clone_size: .; j_call: TRBJ2-7; v_call: TRBV6-5; cdr3_aa: CASSNHDRGNEQYF; cdr3_nt: TGTGCCAGCAGTAACCACGACAGGGGAAACGAGCAGTACTTC
d_call: .; clone_size: .; j_call: TRBJ2-2; v_call: TRBV11-3; cdr3_aa: CASSLMGTGELFF; cdr3_nt: TGTGCCAGCAGCTTAATGGGCACCGGGGAGCTGTTTTTT
d_call: TRBD1; clone_size: few; j_call: TRBJ1-5; v_call: TRBV6-1; cdr3_aa: CASSARTGALGGNQPQHF; cdr3_nt: TGTGCCAGCAGTGCTAGGACAGGGGCCCTTGGAGGCAATCAGCCCCAGCATTTT
d_call: .; clone_size: .; j_call: TRBJ1-5; v_call: TRBV2; cdr3_aa: CASRKGWGFVDQPQHF; cdr3_nt: TGTGCCAGCAGGAAGGGGTGGGGATTTGTCGATCAGCCCCAGCATTTT
d_call: .; clone_size: .; j_call: TRBJ1-5; v_call: TRBV2; cdr3_aa: CASSDRGQSNQPQHF; cdr3_nt: TGTGCCAGCAGTGACAGGGGACAAAGCAATCAGCCCCAGCATTTT
d_call: .; clone_size: .; j_call: TRBJ2-1; v_call: TRBV19; cdr3_aa: CASSRARSYNEQFF; cdr3_nt: TGTGCCAGTAGTAGGGCACGCTCCTACAATGAGCAGTTCTTC
d_call: .; clone_size: .; j_call: TRBJ2-2; v_call: TRBV6-1; cdr3_aa: CASSALGSSTGELFF; cdr3_nt: TGTGCCAGCAGTGCTTTAGGGTCGAGCACCGGGGAGCTGTTTTTT